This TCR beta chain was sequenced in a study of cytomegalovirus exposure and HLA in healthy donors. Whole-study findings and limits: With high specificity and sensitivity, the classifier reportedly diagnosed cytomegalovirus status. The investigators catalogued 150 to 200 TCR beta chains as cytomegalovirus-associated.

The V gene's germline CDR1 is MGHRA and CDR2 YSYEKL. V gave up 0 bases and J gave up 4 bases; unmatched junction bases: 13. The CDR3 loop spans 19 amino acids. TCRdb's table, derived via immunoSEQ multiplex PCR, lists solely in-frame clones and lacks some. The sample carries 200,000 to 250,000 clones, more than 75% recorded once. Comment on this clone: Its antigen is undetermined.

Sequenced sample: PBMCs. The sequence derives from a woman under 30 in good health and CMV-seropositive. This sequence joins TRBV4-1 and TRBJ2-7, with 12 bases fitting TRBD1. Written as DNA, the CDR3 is TGCGCCAGCAGCCAAGATCTGAGTGAAGGGACAGGGGGCGGATACGAGCAGTACTTC. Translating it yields CASSQDLSEGTGGGYEQYF.